This TCR beta chain was captured by sequencing in a study of beta chain features in type 1 diabetes. Regarding the study as a whole: The cDNA sequencing approach could over-represent high-TCR-expressing cells. VDJ junctions sequenced from type 1 diabetes patients showed fewer insertions and more deletions. Moderate but significant shortening of TCRB CDR3s was recorded in all four CD4+ subsets from Type 1 diabetes patients.

As regards this clone: Its antigen is as yet unknown. One end of the junction fails to match germline, which may point to a read error.

The investigators reverse transcribed all of the isolated RNA, so they sequenced expressed TCRB transcripts. Using immunoSEQ multiplex PCR, the repertoire was profiled, and TCRdb retains in-frame clones only, with some absent. The sample has some 250,000 clones; roughly a tenth are singletons. The CDR3 contains 15 residues. Germline V lookup: CDR1 MDHEN, CDR2 SYDVKM. J is TRBJ2-7 and V is TRBV28, with 11 nucleotides matching TRBD2. The receptor was isolated from a man aged 30-40 years with type 1 diabetes. Sequencing was performed on naive CD4+ T cells from blood. CDR3 DNA sequence: TGTACCAGCAGTAGGGGGACTAGCGGACTTTACGAGCAGTACTTC. Translated, it gives CTSSRGTSGLYEQYF.